The rows below give T cell receptor beta chains drawn from one sample of a study of blood T cell repertoires in COVID-19. Data came from immunoSEQ multiplex PCR; TCRdb stores just in-frame clones and leaves some out. Among 90,000 to 130,000 clones listed, roughly 84% were seen once. Input material: peripheral blood. The origin of the receptors is a man aged 40-49 years with acute or convalescent COVID-19. The CDR3 runs from the conserved cysteine through the conserved F or W. The D gene is left open where the match is weak. Not all rows give a size; the values are once, few, many and, for expanded clones, a class.

d_gene,abundance,j_gene,v_gene,CDR3aa,CDR3nt
.,.,TRBJ2-3,TRBV15,CATQGSTDTQYF,TGTGCCACCCAGGGTAGTACAGATACGCAGTATTTT
TRBD1,.,TRBJ1-6,TRBV6-4,CASSLGQGYSPLHF,TGTGCCAGCAGTTTAGGACAGGGTTATTCACCCCTCCACTTT
.,.,TRBJ1-3,TRBV3-1/TRBV3-2,CASNQQGYGGNTIYF,TGTGCCAGCAACCAACAGGGTTACGGCGGAAACACCATATATTTT
TRBD2,few,TRBJ2-7,TRBV6-5,CASGTSGTYEQYF,TGTGCCAGCGGGACTAGCGGGACCTACGAGCAGTACTTC
.,once,TRBJ2-5,TRBV7-8,CASSPFGAIQETQYF,TGTGCCAGCAGCCCGTTTGGAGCTATACAAGAGACCCAGTACTTC
TRBD1,.,TRBJ1-6,TRBV7-2,CASSLSGGSSPLHF,TGTGCCAGCAGCTTATCAGGGGGAAGTTCACCCCTCCACTTT
.,.,TRBJ2-7,TRBV4-3,CASSQAQGLREQYF,TGCGCCAGCAGCCAAGCACAGGGCTTGCGGGAGCAGTACTTC
.,.,TRBJ1-6,TRBV2,CASSDTGSSPLHF,TGTGCCAGCAGTGATACAGGCTCTTCACCCCTCCACTTT
.,.,TRBJ1-6,TRBV4-3,CASSQAGGGTVNSPLHF,TGCGCCAGCAGCCAAGCGGGAGGGGGGACTGTGAATTCACCCCTCCACTTT
.,.,TRBJ1-6,TRBV7-2,CASRGVLNSPLHF,TGTGCCAGCAGAGGAGTCCTTAATTCACCCCTCCACTTT
TRBD2,.,TRBJ2-5,TRBV5-4,CASSSGLAQETQYF,TGTGCCAGCAGCTCGGGACTAGCGCAAGAGACCCAGTACTTC
.,.,TRBJ1-5,TRBV5-1,CASSLAGGGNQPQHF,TGCGCCAGCAGCTTGGCTGGGGGCGGAAATCAGCCCCAGCATTTT
.,.,TRBJ2-6,TRBV21-1,CASSKRGPYHSGANVLTF,TGTGCCAGCAGCAAAAGGGGGCCATACCACTCTGGGGCCAACGTCCTGACTTTC
TRBD2,.,TRBJ2-7,TRBV7-8,CASSLLRGGRYEQYF,TGTGCCAGCAGCTTGTTGCGGGGGGGCCGGTACGAGCAGTACTTC
TRBD1,once,TRBJ1-2,TRBV30,CAWSAGQGGPLYYGYTF,TGTGCCTGGAGTGCAGGACAGGGGGGCCCCCTCTACTATGGCTACACCTTC
TRBD1,.,TRBJ1-1,TRBV7-9,CASSNDRDAEAFF,TGTGCCAGCAGCAACGACAGGGACGCTGAAGCTTTCTTT
TRBD2,.,TRBJ2-1,TRBV7-2,CASSLASGDNEQFF,TGTGCCAGCAGCTTAGCTAGCGGGGACAATGAGCAGTTCTTC
.,.,TRBJ2-7,TRBV6-6,CASSNQGAQYF,TGTGCCAGCAGTAACCAGGGTGCGCAGTACTTC
TRBD1,.,TRBJ2-7,TRBV18,CASSPRDRGLFEQYF,TGTGCCAGCTCACCACGGGACAGGGGGCTCTTCGAGCAGTACTTC
.,.,TRBJ2-3,TRBV3-1/TRBV3-2,CASSLHPPVSGATDTQYF,TGTGCCAGCAGCCTCCACCCCCCCGTCTCAGGGGCCACAGATACGCAGTATTTT
TRBD1,.,TRBJ2-7,TRBV29-1,CSVAAGGYEQYF,TGCAGCGTTGCGGCAGGGGGCTACGAGCAGTACTTC
TRBD2,once,TRBJ2-1,TRBV30,CAWSLRGGEGEQFF,TGTGCCTGGAGTTTGCGGGGCGGGGAGGGTGAGCAGTTCTTC
.,few,TRBJ1-2,TRBV6-2/TRBV6-3,CASSYANGDGYTF,TGTGCCAGCAGTTACGCTAACGGGGATGGCTACACCTTC
TRBD2,.,TRBJ2-3,TRBV4-2,CASSQGLSGGWLDTQYF,TGTGCCAGCAGCCAAGGACTCAGCGGGGGTTGGCTAGATACGCAGTATTTT
.,.,TRBJ1-4,TRBV7-2,CASSLGGGGEKLFF,TGTGCCAGCAGCTTAGGAGGGGGTGGTGAAAAACTGTTTTTT